This T cell receptor (beta chain) was sequenced during a study of T cells in Graves' hyperthyroidism and ophthalmopathy. The CDR3 regions of TCR beta were amplified from RNA transcripts. HTBI primers were employed in a first-round RT-PCR of the TCR CDR3. TCRdb re-analysed the multiplex PCR reads in MiXCR, keeping a single row per CDR3 protein. This sample yields 550,000 to 650,000 distinct CDR3 sequences, of which around 13% are seen a single time; almost 6% belongs to the top ten. This clonotype was seen repeatedly, ten times or more. The CDR3 is made up of 13 amino acids. Trimming removed 3 bases from V and 11 bases from J, with 16 bases in between. Germline CDR1 and CDR2: GTSNPN and SVGIG (reference sequence).

The TCR comes from a woman aged 30 to 39 with Graves' hyperthyroidism that later progressed to Graves' ophthalmopathy. V is TRBV30 and J is TRBJ1-4, with a weak D call TRBD1 (6 bases). What was sequenced was blood. The CDR3: CAWSDNTGMKLFF. CDR3 sequence (DNA): TGTGCCTGGAGCGACAATACAGGGATGAAACTGTTTTTT. Full variable domain (rest looked up from reference TRBV30 and TRBJ1-4): SQTIHQWPATLVQPVGSPLSLECTVEGTSNPNLYWYRQAAGRGLQLLFYSVGIGQISSEVPQNLSASRPQDRQFILSSKKLLLSDSGFYLCAWSDNTGMKLFFGSGTQLSVL.